A single sample is the source of the 27 T cell receptor beta chains below, sequenced in a study of blood T cell repertoires in COVID-19. The data were produced by immunoSEQ multiplex PCR, yet TCRdb's version contains in-frame clones alone and is incomplete. The table includes about 83,000 clones, roughly 86% detected once. Sample: peripheral blood. All receptors come from a man over 45 with active COVID-19.

This clone was seen only once. The chain joins TRBV5-6 to TRBJ1-5; D is possibly TRBD1 (5 bases). V lost 2 bases and J lost 1, with 10 bases in between. The CDR3 covers 15 residues. The germline CDR1 and CDR2 sequences are SGHDT and YYEEEE. The CDR3 here is CASSFRRGSNQPQHF. For the CDR3, the DNA is TGTGCCAGCAGCTTTAGACGGGGGAGCAATCAGCCCCAGCATTTT.

The chain combines TRBV7-8 with TRBJ2-3, with 10 bases identical to TRBD1. The length of the CDR3 is 18 residues. The germline CDR1 and CDR2 sequences are SGHVS and FQNEAQ. V lost 5 bases to trimming and J lost 4 bases; unmatched junction nucleotides: 15. Written as DNA, the CDR3 is TGTGCCAGCAGCCCGCTCTCGATGGGACAGGGGACGCCAGATACGCAGTATTTT. This gives the protein CASSPLSMGQGTPDTQYF.

V gene TRBV28 combines with J gene TRBJ2-1; D perhaps matches TRBD2 (5 bases). The V gene's germline CDR1 is MDHEN and CDR2 SYDVKM. CDR3 size: 11 residues. The CDR3 region has the DNA TGTGCGGCCCGAGGGAACAATGAGCAGTTCTTC. Its protein product is CAARGNNEQFF.

The gene calls are TRBV24-1 and TRBJ2-1, with TRBD1 matching 7 bases. This CDR3 region has 18 residues. Trimming took 4 bases from V and 0 from J; bases not matched to a gene: 11. Germline CDR1 and CDR2: KGHDR and SFDVKD. For the CDR3, the DNA is TGTGCCACCAGTGACTTTCTATCCGGGACAGCCTCCTACAATGAGCAGTTCTTC. This translates into CATSDFLSGTASYNEQFF.

The chain recombines TRBV6-6 with TRBJ2-5; 7 bases line up with TRBD1. The V and J ends lost 2 bases and 0 bases, in that order; junction bases with no gene match: 3. This CDR3 comprises 15 residues. In germline, CDR1 is MNHNY, CDR2 SVGAGI (reference sequence). CDR3 DNA: TGTGCCAGCAGTTACGGCAGGGGGAACCAAGAGACCCAGTACTTC. Protein sequence: CASSYGRGNQETQYF.

This sequence joins TRBV7-2 and TRBJ1-4, with 7 bases that match TRBD1. The CDR3 consists of 14 residues. Germline CDR1 is SGHTA and CDR2 is FQGNSA. J gave up 2 bases and V 6 bases, and 3 bases lay outside the gene matches. CDR3 nucleotide sequence: TGTGCCAGCAGACAGGGGATTACTAATGAAAAACTGTTTTTT. Translation: CASRQGITNEKLFF.

This clone was seen just once. The chain couples TRBV19 to TRBJ2-6, with D uncertain. The CDR3 is made up of 13 amino acids. Trimming removed 7 bases at V and 0 bases at J, with 4 bases between. The germline CDR1 and CDR2 sequences are LNHDA and SQIVND (reference sequence). CDR3 nucleotides: TGTGCCAGTAAGCTCTCTGGGGCCAACGTCCTGACTTTC. The encoded protein is CASKLSGANVLTF.

The chain couples TRBV19 to TRBJ2-5, with D tentatively TRBD2 (6 bases). CDR1 is LNHDA and CDR2 is SQIVND in the germline V gene (reference sequence). V gave up 3 bases and J gave up 0 bases, with 11 bases separating them. The CDR3 loop spans 15 amino acids. For the CDR3, the DNA is TGTGCCAGTAGTATCTCGGCGGGGTACCAAGAGACCCAGTACTTC. Its protein is CASSISAGYQETQYF.

This chain connects TRBV28 to TRBJ1-3; D uncertain. Germline lookup yields CDR1 MDHEN and CDR2 SYDVKM. Trimming left V 6 bases short and J 4 bases short, with 13 bases between. The CDR3 is 14 amino acids. DNA for the CDR3: TGTGCCAGCAGCCTTTACCAGTCGGGAAACACCATATATTTT. Protein: CASSLYQSGNTIYF.

This clone has only a few counts. The chain has TRBV5-1 and TRBJ1-1, with D possibly matching TRBD1 (5 bases). Trimming stripped 0 bases from V and 6 bases from J, with 9 bases between. Germline loops: CDR1 SGHRS, CDR2 YFSETQ. CDR3 length equals 13 residues. The CDR3 DNA sequence: TGCGCCAGCAGCTTGGACAGGACCCCTGAAGCTTTCTTT. The encoded protein is CASSLDRTPEAFF.

The CDR3 is CASTGTSGFTDTQYF. In DNA form, the CDR3 reads TGTGCCAGCACCGGGACTAGCGGTTTCACAGATACGCAGTATTTT. V and J are TRBV18 and TRBJ2-3; 11 bases map to TRBD2. The CDR3 has 15 amino acids. J lost 2 bases, V lost 8 bases, and 6 bases had no gene match. The germline V gene encodes CDR1 KGHSH and CDR2 LQKENI. Using reference TRBV18 and TRBJ2-3 for the parts outside the CDR3, the full variable domain is NAGVMQNPRHLVRRRGQEARLRCSPMKGHSHVYWYRQLPEEGLKFMVYLQKENIIDESGMPKERFSAEFPKEGPSILRIQQVVRGDSAAYFCASTGTSGFTDTQYFGPGTRLTVL.

The genes are TRBV23-1 and TRBJ2-5; 7 bases agree with TRBD1. TRBV23-1 is noted as an ORF with a role that remains uncertain. This CDR3 region has 16 residues. J was trimmed by 3 bases and V by 0 bases; bases with no gene match: 7. The CDR3 region has the DNA TGCGCCAGCAGTCAATCTCGTGGGACAGAAGAAGAGACCCAGTACTTC. Protein: CASSQSRGTEEETQYF.

This rearrangement joins TRBV6-5 to TRBJ2-1; D is perhaps TRBD2 (5 bases). V gave up 0 bases and J gave up 0 bases, with 6 bases separating them. The CDR3 runs to 15 residues. Germline V gives CDR1 MNHEY, CDR2 SVGAGI. This chain's CDR3 is CASSYSRGSYNEQFF. DNA for the CDR3: TGTGCCAGCAGTTACTCTCGGGGCTCCTACAATGAGCAGTTCTTC.

This chain links TRBV12-5 with TRBJ2-2, with no clear D. V lost 6 bases, J lost 5 bases, and 16 bases lay in between. Germline lookup yields CDR1 LGHNT and CDR2 FRNRAP. This CDR3 has 15 residues. The CDR3, as DNA: TGTGCTAGTGGCGCCCCGCCTAGGAAGACCGGGGAGCTGTTTTTT. It yields the protein CASGAPPRKTGELFF.

The chain is built from TRBV1 and TRBJ1-1; the D call TRBD1 from the table was never checked on the DNA. TRBV1 is labeled a pseudogene. The CDR3 extends over 12 amino acids. The CDR3 sequence: CTTRTANTEAFF. The CDR3 DNA sequence: TGCACCACCAGGACAGCGAACACTGAAGCTTTCTTT.

The CDR3 bases are TGTGCCAGTAGTATTAGCGGGACAGCCTTTGACGTCCTGACTTTC. Its protein product is CASSISGTAFDVLTF. The chain employs TRBV19 and TRBJ2-6, with a weak D call TRBD2 (8 bases). Germline V CDR1 and CDR2: LNHDA, SQIVND (reference sequence). CDR3 length: 15 residues. V was clipped by 3 bases and J by 11 bases, with 17 bases between them.

V gene TRBV18 combines with J gene TRBJ2-2; no clear D gene. The CDR3 is made up of 16 amino acids. Germline loops: CDR1 KGHSH, CDR2 LQKENI. V was trimmed by 3 bases and J by 1 base, leaving 12 bases between them. The DNA for the CDR3 is TGTGCCAGCTCACCTTGGCCCAGAATGAACACCGGGGAGCTGTTTTTT. Translated: CASSPWPRMNTGELFF. Variable domain in full (rest from reference TRBV18 and TRBJ2-2): NAGVMQNPRHLVRRRGQEARLRCSPMKGHSHVYWYRQLPEEGLKFMVYLQKENIIDESGMPKERFSAEFPKEGPSILRIQQVVRGDSAAYFCASSPWPRMNTGELFFGEGSRLTVL.

The chain couples TRBV4-2 to TRBJ1-2, with D possibly TRBD1 on 6 matching bases. The germline CDR1 and CDR2 sequences are LGHNA and YNFKEQ. This CDR3 is built from 15 residues. Trimming removed 1 base at V and 6 bases at J, with 15 bases between. As DNA, the CDR3 is TGTGCCAGCAGCCAAGTGAGGCAGGGGACGGATGGCTACACCTTC. Amino acid sequence: CASSQVRQGTDGYTF.

This chain uses TRBV2 with TRBJ1-1; D gene ambiguous. V was clipped by 5 bases and J by 5 bases, with 15 bases between them. The CDR3 length is 14 residues. The germline gives CDR1 SNHLY, CDR2 FYNNEI. The CDR3 region is CASSYGSGRTEAFF. In DNA, the CDR3 is TGTGCCAGCAGTTACGGTTCCGGCAGGACTGAAGCTTTCTTT.

The chain is built from TRBV7-2 and TRBJ1-4; 7 nucleotides line up with TRBD1. The CDR3 totals 15 residues. The germline V gene encodes CDR1 SGHTA and CDR2 FQGNSA. V lost 3 bases, J lost 8 bases, and 9 bases stayed unmatched. As DNA, the CDR3 is TGTGCCAGCAGCTTTCCAGGACAGGTGAAAGAAAAACTGTTTTTT. Residues: CASSFPGQVKEKLFF. The full variable domain, with the rest looked up from reference TRBV7-2 and TRBJ1-4, is GAGVSQSPSNKVTEKGKDVELRCDPISGHTALYWYRQSLGQGLEFLIYFQGNSAPDKSGLPSDRFSAERTGGSVSTLTIQRTQQEDSAVYLCASSFPGQVKEKLFFGSGTQLSVL.

The CDR3 bases are TGTGCCAGCAGTTTATCAACAGGGAGAGGCTACACCTTC. This gives the protein CASSLSTGRGYTF. V and J are TRBV27 and TRBJ1-2; D is perhaps TRBD1 (6 bases). Trimming pared 0 bases from V and 8 bases from J, leaving 10 bases between. The germline gives CDR1 MNHEY, CDR2 SMNVEV (reference sequence). This CDR3 comprises 13 residues.

The chain recombines TRBV2 with TRBJ2-7, with D perhaps TRBD2 (5 bases). Germline-derived CDR1 and CDR2 are SNHLY and FYNNEI. Trimming cost V 10 bases and J 1 base, with 17 bases left between them. The CDR3 is 14 amino acids. The CDR3 is CATSSSRLSYEQYF. The CDR3 DNA follows: TGTGCCACCTCATCTAGCAGACTGTCCTACGAGCAGTACTTC.

The chain is built from TRBV4-1 and TRBJ2-7; 8 positions agree with TRBD1. In germline, CDR1 is MGHRA, CDR2 YSYEKL. The CDR3 spans 14 residues. The trim removed 4 bases at V and 5 bases at J, leaving 7 bases unmatched. CDR3 region: CASSPGQGLDEQYF. CDR3 bases: TGCGCCAGCAGCCCTGGACAGGGTCTAGACGAGCAGTACTTC.

Only a few counts were recorded for this clone. The chain carries TRBV7-2 and TRBJ2-1, with no clear D. The CDR3 length is 13 residues. V dropped 2 bases and J dropped 8 bases, with 10 bases sitting between them. The germline V gene encodes CDR1 SGHTA and CDR2 FQGNSA. The CDR3 nucleotides read TGTGCCAGCAGCTTAAGCGTGACGGATGAGCAGTTCTTC. Translating it yields CASSLSVTDEQFF.

CDR3 residues: CASSLADRGLQPQHF. In nucleotides, the CDR3 is TGTGCCAGCAGCTTAGCCGACAGGGGGCTTCAGCCCCAGCATTTT. This rearrangement joins TRBV7-9 to TRBJ1-5; 10 bases are shared with TRBD1. V lost 0 bases and J lost 6; bases outside the gene matches: 2. Germline values: CDR1 SEHNR, CDR2 FQNEAQ (reference sequence). This CDR3 spans 15 amino acids.

CDR3 bases: TGTGCCAGCAGTTACTCGAGTAGTCTGAACACTGAAGCTTTCTTT. Translated, it gives CASSYSSSLNTEAFF. The chain carries TRBV6-5 and TRBJ1-1; D gene unclear. The CDR3 runs to 15 residues. Germline CDR1 is MNHEY and CDR2 is SVGAGI. Trimming stripped 0 bases from V and 0 bases from J, with 8 bases between.

V usage is TRBV3-1 (or the pseudogene TRBV3-2) and J usage is TRBJ2-1; no reliable D call. V lost 0 bases to trimming and J lost 9 bases, with 18 bases between them. CDR3 length: 16 amino acids. Germline values: CDR1 LGHDT, CDR2 YNNKEL (reference sequence). This CDR3 reads CASSQDLAVPVSEQFF. CDR3 coding DNA: TGTGCCAGCAGCCAAGATCTTGCGGTTCCTGTAAGTGAGCAGTTCTTC.